One and the same sample provided the 2 T cell receptor beta chains below, sequenced in a study of cytomegalovirus exposure and HLA in healthy donors. The PCR made use of 60 Vbeta and 13 Jbeta primers. Libraries were prepared by immunoSEQ multiplex PCR; TCRdb keeps only in-frame clonotypes and omits some of them. The sample has approximately 140,000 clones, 75% seen once. The sequencing input was PBMCs. The receptors derive from a man aged 40-49 years in good health and CMV-seronegative.

This clone was seen only a few times. The V call is TRBV9, the J call TRBJ2-1, with 10 bases lining up with TRBD2. The germline V gene has CDR1 SGDLS and CDR2 YYNGEE. V was clipped by 0 bases and J by 6 bases; unmatched bases: 9. The length of the CDR3 is 17 residues. CDR3 sequence: CASSVDSFSGGSNEQFF. Here the CDR3 DNA reads TGTGCCAGCAGCGTAGATTCGTTTAGCGGGGGGTCCAATGAGCAGTTCTTC.

The CDR3 bases are TGTGCCAGCAGCTTAGCTACCGGAGTACCCCCCCTCTCTGGGGCCAACGTCCTGACTTTC. As protein: CASSLATGVPPLSGANVLTF. The chain carries TRBV7-3 and TRBJ2-6; D ambiguous. Germline lookup yields CDR1 SGHTA and CDR2 FQGTGA. Trimming left V 2 bases short and J 0 bases short, with 20 bases between. CDR3 length: 20 residues. Variable domain in full (rest from reference TRBV7-3 and TRBJ2-6): GAGVSQTPSNKVTEKGKYVELRCDPISGHTALYWYRQSLGQGPEFLIYFQGTGAADDSGLPNDRFFAVRPEGSVSTLKIQRTERGDSAVYLCASSLATGVPPLSGANVLTFGAGSRLTVL.